This section outlines one T cell receptor (beta chain) sequence together with its context. The antigen remains undetermined. The read ends 3 residues early relative to the CDR3; the germline J gene fills the gap. These data come from a study of T cells in women clearing cervical HPV infection. As for the study in general: Blood came at first lesion visit for cases, post-clearance for controls. HLA type stays a possible confounder, typing being limited.

Germline lookup yields CDR1 DFQATT and CDR2 SNEGSKA (reference sequence). Trimming cost V 6 bases and J 6 bases, with 13 bases left between them. This CDR3 spans 12 amino acids. Here immunoSEQ multiplex PCR was the method, and the copy in TCRdb shows in-frame clones only, minus some. Here the sample table reports tens of thousands of clones. Study results and caveats: It is unknown whether associations predate infection; no effector/memory or HPV-specific sorting. Repertoire richness, not evenness, was significantly elevated in CIN3+ cases versus controls.

Sample: blood buffy coat. The chain links TRBV20-1 to TRBJ2-3; the D call may be TRBD1 or TRBD2 (5 bases each). This clonotype was obtained from a woman between 18 and 69 years old with a cervical HPV16 infection that either progressed to CIN3+ or cleared (not recorded which). The covered CDR3 bases are TGCAGTGCCCAGAGTGAGGGGGATACG. Amino acids: CSAQSEGDT. The CDR3, in full, reads CSAQSEGDTQYF.